This T cell receptor (beta chain) was obtained from a study of post-analysis software for immune sequencing data. Study context: Relapsing-remitting, secondary progressive and progressive-relapsing forms made up the multiple sclerosis disease courses. Study-wide results and caveats: Controls showed lower frequencies than patients for several TRBV segments, and TRBV5-6, TRBV5-1 and TRBV20-1 were among these. Significantly lower normalized Chao1 diversity was found in patients with multiple sclerosis relative to controls.

Prepared libraries of TCR beta cDNA carried unique molecular identifiers. The T cell input of about 0.95 to 11 million gave approximately 500,000 cDNA molecules. TCRdb itself ran the PCR reads through MiXCR, one entry per CDR3 protein. The sample lists fewer than 700,000 distinct CDR3 sequences, roughly 47% occurring once. This CDR3 is 15 amino acids long. V lost 5 bases, J lost 3 bases, and 6 bases stayed unmatched. Per the germline V gene, CDR1 is SEHNR and CDR2 is FQNEAQ (reference sequence). Regarding this clonotype: The antigen is unknown.

The sample was blood. This clonotype originated in a girl aged 5-17 years with multiple sclerosis. The chain couples TRBV7-9 to TRBJ2-1, with 8 nucleotides matching TRBD2. CDR3 DNA sequence: TGTGCCAGCAGCCTAACTAGCGGAAACTACAATGAGCAGTTCTTC. Its translation: CASSLTSGNYNEQFF.